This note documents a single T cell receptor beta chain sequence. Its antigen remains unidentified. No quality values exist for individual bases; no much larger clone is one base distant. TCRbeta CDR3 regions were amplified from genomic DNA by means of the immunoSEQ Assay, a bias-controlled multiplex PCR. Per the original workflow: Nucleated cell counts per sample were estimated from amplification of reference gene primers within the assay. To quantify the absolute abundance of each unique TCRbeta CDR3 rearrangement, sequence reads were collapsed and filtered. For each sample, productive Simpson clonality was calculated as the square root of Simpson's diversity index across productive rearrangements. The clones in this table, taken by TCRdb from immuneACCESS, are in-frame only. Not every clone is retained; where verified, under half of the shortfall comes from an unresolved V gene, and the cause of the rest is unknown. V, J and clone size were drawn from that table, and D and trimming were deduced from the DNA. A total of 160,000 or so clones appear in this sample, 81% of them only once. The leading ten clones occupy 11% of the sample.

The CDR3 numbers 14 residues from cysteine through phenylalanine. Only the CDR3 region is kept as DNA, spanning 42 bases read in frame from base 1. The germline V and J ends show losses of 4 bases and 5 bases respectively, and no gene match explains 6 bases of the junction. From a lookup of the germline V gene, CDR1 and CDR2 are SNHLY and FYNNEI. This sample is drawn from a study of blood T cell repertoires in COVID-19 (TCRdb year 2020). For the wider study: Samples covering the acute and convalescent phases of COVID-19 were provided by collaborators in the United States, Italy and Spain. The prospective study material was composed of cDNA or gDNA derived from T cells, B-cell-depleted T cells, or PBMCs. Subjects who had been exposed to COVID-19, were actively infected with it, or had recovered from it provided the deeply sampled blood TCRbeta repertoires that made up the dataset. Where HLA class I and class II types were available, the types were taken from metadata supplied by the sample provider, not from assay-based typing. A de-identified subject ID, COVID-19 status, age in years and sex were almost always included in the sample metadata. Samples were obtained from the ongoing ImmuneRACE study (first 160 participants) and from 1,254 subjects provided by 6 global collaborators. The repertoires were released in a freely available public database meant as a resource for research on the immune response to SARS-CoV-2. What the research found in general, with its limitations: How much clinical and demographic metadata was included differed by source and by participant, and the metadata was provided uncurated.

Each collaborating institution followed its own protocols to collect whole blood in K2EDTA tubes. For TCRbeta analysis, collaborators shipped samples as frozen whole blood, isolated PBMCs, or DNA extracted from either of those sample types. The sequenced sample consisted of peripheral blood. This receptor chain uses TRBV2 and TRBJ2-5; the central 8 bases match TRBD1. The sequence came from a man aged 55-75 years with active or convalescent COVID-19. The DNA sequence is TGTGCCAGCAGTGCCCAGGGGGCCTTGGAGACCCAGTACTTC. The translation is CASSAQGALETQYF.